Shown below are 8 T cell receptor beta chains from a single sample sequenced in a study of T cells in Graves' hyperthyroidism and ophthalmopathy. TCR beta CDR3 sequences were amplified from RNA transcripts. With the HTBI primer set, the TCR CDR3 went through a first round of RT-PCR. TCRdb analysed the multiplex PCR reads with MiXCR anew, one entry per CDR3 protein. In the table there are 250,000 to 300,000 distinct CDR3 sequences, roughly a fifth of which are singletons. Sequenced sample: blood. The origin of the receptors is a man over 45 with Graves' ophthalmopathy.

Many counts were recorded for this clonotype. The chain joins TRBV5-1 to TRBJ1-1; no clear D gene. The germline CDR1 and CDR2 sequences are SGHRS and YFSETQ. This CDR3 region has 12 residues. Trimming removed 3 bases at V and 2 bases at J, with 5 bases between. In DNA form, the CDR3 reads TGCGCCAGCAGCTACGGAAACACTGAAGCTTTCTTT. It encodes CASSYGNTEAFF.

This clonotype showed up many times. One end of the junction does not line up with germline, which may come from a read error. The genes are TRBV30 and TRBJ1-5, with a weak D call TRBD1 (5 bases). The CDR3 consists of 15 residues. The V gene's germline CDR1 is GTSNPN and CDR2 SVGIG (reference sequence). The CDR3 spells CAWTEMGQSTQPQHF. CDR3 bases: TGTGCCTGGACCGAAATGGGGCAGAGCACTCAGCCCCAGCATTTT.

This clonotype occurred many times. DNA of the CDR3: TGTGCCAGCAGCTTGCAGAGTCCTTCCTACGAGCAGTACTTC. Its protein is CASSLQSPSYEQYF. The chain joins TRBV11-2 to TRBJ2-7, with D unclear. The CDR3 runs to 14 residues. Germline-derived CDR1 and CDR2 are SGHAT and FQNNGV. Trimming shortened V by 3 bases and J by 1 base, and 10 bases separated the two germline ends.

The sample holds many counts of this clonotype. The chain uses TRBV2 and TRBJ2-7; D possibly corresponds to TRBD1 (5 bases). The V and J ends lost 7 bases and 1 base respectively, with 14 bases between them. CDR1 is SNHLY, CDR2 FYNNEI, per germline. This CDR3 is built from 14 residues. The CDR3 spells CASNTGVLSYEQYF. The CDR3 nucleotides are TGTGCCAGCAACACAGGTGTTTTGTCCTACGAGCAGTACTTC.

This clonotype was picked up many times. The chain combines TRBV20-1 with TRBJ2-3, with D possibly TRBD1 on 5 matching bases. The CDR3 covers 15 residues. V was cut by 1 base and J by 5 bases, with 16 bases left in between. Germline V gene lookup returns CDR1 DFQATT and CDR2 SNEGSKA (reference sequence). The CDR3: CSARAWAGMGDTQYF. Here the CDR3 DNA reads TGCAGTGCTAGAGCCTGGGCAGGGATGGGAGATACGCAGTATTTT.

V and J are TRBV19 and TRBJ2-4, with D possibly TRBD2 on 6 matching bases. CDR1 LNHDA and CDR2 SQIVND come from the germline V gene (reference sequence). Trimming shortened V by 1 base and J by 8 bases, and 12 bases separated the two germline ends. CDR3 size: 14 residues. CDR3 nucleotides: TGTGCCAGTAGTATAGGCCCCCCGGGGGACATTCAGTACTTC. This codes for CASSIGPPGDIQYF.

This chain joins TRBV27 and TRBJ2-7, with D maybe TRBD2 (6 bases). V lost 7 bases and J lost 5, with 24 bases in between. The length of the CDR3 is 16 residues. CDR1 and CDR2 from the germline V gene are MNHEY and SMNVEV (reference sequence). CDR3 protein: CASTLIGASRTNEQYF. The CDR3 nucleotides are TGTGCCAGCACATTAATCGGGGCTAGCAGGACTAACGAGCAGTACTTC.

Remarks on this clonotype: A much larger clone is a single base away; this may be a read error. J is TRBJ2-7 and V is TRBV3-1, with unresolved D. Germline V gene data show CDR1 as LGHDT and CDR2 as YNNKEL (reference sequence). The length of the CDR3 is 12 residues. The V end was cut by 0 bases, the J end by 5 bases, with 5 bases between. The CDR3, as DNA: TGTGCCAGCAGCCAAGATGTCGACGAGCAGTACTTC. It translates to CASSQDVDEQYF.